A single sample gave rise to the 29 T cell receptor beta chains below, sequenced in a study of T cells in Graves' hyperthyroidism and ophthalmopathy. It was RNA transcripts that yielded the amplified TCR beta CDR3 regions. With the HTBI primer set, the TCR CDR3 went through a first round of RT-PCR. TCRdb re-called the multiplex PCR reads with MiXCR, one entry per CDR3 protein. There are 450,000 to 600,000 distinct CDR3 sequences in the sample; nearly 20% occur only once, and 47% lies in the top ten. Sample: blood. The receptors derive from a man aged 35 to 55 with Graves' ophthalmopathy.

This clonotype showed up many times. This rearrangement joins TRBV12-3 or TRBV12-4 to TRBJ2-3, with D perhaps TRBD1 (7 bases). CDR3 length equals 16 residues. V lost 5 bases and J 1 base, leaving 16 bases between the germline ends. The CDR3: CASSGGVRGGTDTQYF. Written as DNA, the CDR3 is TGTGCCAGCAGTGGAGGGGTCAGGGGGGGCACAGATACGCAGTATTTT.

A few counts support this clonotype. The chain employs TRBV6-2 or TRBV6-3 and TRBJ2-3, with 7 bases lining up with TRBD2. Germline trimming cut 6 bases from V and 5 bases from J; bases unmatched to any gene: 8. The CDR3 spans 14 residues. Germline CDR1 MNHEY, CDR2 SVGEGT. The CDR3 spells CASRAGVSEDTQYF. The DNA of the CDR3 is TGTGCCAGCAGGGCGGGGGTTTCCGAAGATACGCAGTATTTT.

Many counts were recorded for this clonotype. The gene calls are TRBV12-3 or TRBV12-4 and TRBJ1-5; D remains unclear. The length of the CDR3 is 14 residues. V lost 0 bases, J lost 2 bases, and 5 bases lay in between. CDR3 amino acids: CASSLARGNQPQHF. The CDR3 DNA sequence: TGTGCCAGCAGTTTAGCAAGGGGCAATCAGCCCCAGCATTTT.

This chain links TRBV19 with TRBJ1-1; D is undetermined. Trimming removed 5 bases from V and 1 base from J, with 8 bases in between. CDR1 LNHDA and CDR2 SQIVND come from the germline V gene (reference sequence). This CDR3 region has 13 residues. CDR3 nucleotides: TGTGCCAGTAGTTCAAAACAGAACACTGAAGCTTTCTTT. Protein sequence: CASSSKQNTEAFF.

This clonotype was counted at least ten times. V usage is TRBV2 and J usage is TRBJ1-2; the D is unclear. V was shortened by 1 base and J by 6 bases, with 9 bases between the two germline ends. Germline V gene sequence: CDR1 SNHLY, CDR2 FYNNEI. This CDR3 region has 13 residues. CDR3 loop: CASSEGTLDGYTF. The DNA for the CDR3 is TGTGCCAGCAGTGAAGGGACCTTGGATGGCTACACCTTC.

This sequence joins TRBV30 and TRBJ1-2, with 8 bases that match TRBD1. There are 17 residues in the CDR3. Unmatched junction bases numbered 17, after V lost 3 bases and J lost 5 bases. Germline V gene data show CDR1 as GTSNPN and CDR2 as SVGIG (reference sequence). CDR3 DNA sequence: TGTGCCTGGAGACCAGGCAGGGGGCTGTGGAACCTATATGGCTACACCTTC. Protein product: CAWRPGRGLWNLYGYTF.

In its sample, this clonotype was seen many times. The chain uses TRBV27 and TRBJ1-5, with a tentative D call TRBD1 (6 bases). The length of the CDR3 is 19 residues. The germline gives CDR1 MNHEY, CDR2 SMNVEV (reference sequence). V was trimmed by 6 bases and J by 3 bases, leaving 27 bases between them. The CDR3 DNA reads TGTGCCAGCAGCGCCCGAATCTCCAGGGGATCCAAACTCAATCAGCCCCAGCATTTT. It specifies CASSARISRGSKLNQPQHF.

At least ten counts were recorded for this clonotype. This chain joins TRBV5-8 and TRBJ1-5; D is ambiguous. This CDR3 contains 16 residues. Trimming stripped 0 bases from V and 7 bases from J, with 17 bases between. Germline CDR1 and CDR2: SGHTS and YDEGEE. CDR3 loop: CASSLALRPLEQPQHF. CDR3 nucleotide sequence: TGTGCCAGCAGCTTGGCCTTACGGCCCCTTGAGCAGCCCCAGCATTTT. Using reference TRBV5-8 and TRBJ1-5 for the parts outside the CDR3, the full variable domain is EAGVTQSPTHLIKTRGQQATLRCSPISGHTSVYWYQQALGLGLQFLLWYDEGEERNRGNFPPRFSGRQFPNYSSELNVNALELEDSALYLCASSLALRPLEQPQHFGDGTRLSIL.

The chain carries TRBV28 and TRBJ2-7, with TRBD1 matching 11 bases. Per the germline V gene, CDR1 is MDHEN and CDR2 is SYDVKM. There are 14 residues in the CDR3. V shed 6 bases and J 2 bases; nucleotides not matched to a gene: 3. The CDR3 region has the DNA TGTGCCAGCAGGGGGACAGGGGGTGCCTACGAGCAGTACTTC. Its protein is CASRGTGGAYEQYF.

The chain uses TRBV30 and TRBJ1-2; a weak D match, TRBD1 (5 bases). Trimming removed 8 bases from V and 5 bases from J, with 9 bases in between. This CDR3 is 10 amino acids long. Germline values: CDR1 GTSNPN, CDR2 SVGIG (reference sequence). The CDR3 sequence is CARGDYGYTF. In DNA, the CDR3 is TGTGCCCGAGGGGATTATGGCTACACCTTC.

The chain has TRBV19 and TRBJ1-1; unclear D gene. With 5 bases removed from V and 4 bases from J, the gap between germline ends came to 17 bases. Per germline, CDR1 LNHDA and CDR2 SQIVND (reference sequence). The CDR3 is 15 residues long. CDR3 amino acids: CASSPPLRDFTEAFF. The DNA of the CDR3 is TGTGCCAGTAGTCCTCCCCTTAGGGATTTCACTGAAGCTTTCTTT.

This clonotype was picked up many times. V usage is TRBV2 and J usage is TRBJ2-3; TRBD2 matches 7 bases. Germline CDR1 is SNHLY and CDR2 is FYNNEI. This CDR3 is 11 amino acids long. V dropped 8 bases and J dropped 8; count of bases not matched to a gene: 4. This chain's CDR3 is CASGGGSTQYF. The CDR3 coding sequence is TGTGCCAGCGGGGGAGGGAGTACGCAGTATTTT.

This clonotype was counted at least ten times. The J gene is TRBJ2-7, the V gene TRBV12-3 or TRBV12-4; D is undetermined. CDR3 length equals 16 residues. V gave up 3 bases and J gave up 0 bases, with 15 bases separating them. CDR3 residues: CASSFGPPTVSYEQYF. The CDR3 nucleotides are TGTGCCAGCAGTTTTGGGCCCCCGACCGTCTCCTACGAGCAGTACTTC.

This clonotype came up a few times. This chain joins TRBV4-3 and TRBJ1-5; 8 bases fit TRBD1. This CDR3 has 15 residues. J gave up 7 bases and V 0 bases, and 5 bases lay outside the gene matches. Germline V gives CDR1 LGHNA, CDR2 YSLEER. DNA of the CDR3: TGCGCCAGCAGCCAAGATCTCCAGGGGGCCCAGCCCCAGCATTTT. Its protein is CASSQDLQGAQPQHF.

V gene TRBV4-1 combines with J gene TRBJ2-1; the D is unclear. In germline, CDR1 is MGHRA, CDR2 YSYEKL. The CDR3 is 12 residues long. Trimming took 3 bases from V and 9 from J, leaving 9 bases between them. The CDR3 nucleotides are TGCGCCAGCAGCCATCAGGTGGGTGAGCAGTTCTTC. Its protein product is CASSHQVGEQFF.

The DNA of the CDR3 is TGCGCCAGCAGCCTGGACAGGGTGGTAGGGATGAACACTGAAGCTTTCTTT. Its protein is CASSLDRVVGMNTEAFF. The rearrangement links TRBV5-1 to TRBJ1-1, with 8 bases that match TRBD1. This CDR3 has 17 residues. The germline gives CDR1 SGHRS, CDR2 YFSETQ. Germline trimming cut 4 bases from V and 0 bases from J; bases unmatched to any gene: 11.

A few counts support this clonotype. The chain recombines TRBV4-3 with TRBJ2-3, with D perhaps assigned TRBD1 or TRBD2 (5 bases each). V lost 0 bases to trimming and J lost 2 bases, with 9 bases between them. CDR1 LGHNA and CDR2 YSLEER come from the germline V gene. There are 15 residues in the CDR3. CDR3 nucleotide sequence: TGCGCCAGCAGCCAAGATGGGACGGTCACAGATACGCAGTATTTT. Its protein is CASSQDGTVTDTQYF.

V and J are TRBV6-2 or TRBV6-3 and TRBJ1-1; D not resolved. This CDR3 comprises 13 residues. CDR1 and CDR2 from the germline V gene are MNHEY and SVGEGT. Deletions cut 2 bases from V and 8 bases from J, with 12 bases between. CDR3 nucleotides: TGTGCCAGCAGTTACAGGCCTTCCCGCGAAGCTTTCTTT. Amino acid sequence: CASSYRPSREAFF.

The V call is TRBV10-2, the J call TRBJ2-5, with D hard to call. Germline-derived CDR1 and CDR2 are WSHSY and SAAADI. There are 16 residues in the CDR3. V was trimmed by 2 bases and J by 1 base, leaving 14 bases between them. CDR3 loop: CASSEKSYWGQETQYF. The CDR3 DNA sequence: TGCGCCAGCAGTGAGAAGTCCTACTGGGGCCAAGAGACCCAGTACTTC.

Ten or more counts support this clonotype. V usage is TRBV3-1 and J usage is TRBJ2-7, with D possibly being TRBD1 (5 bases). CDR1 LGHDT and CDR2 YNNKEL come from the germline V gene (reference sequence). CDR3 length: 15 amino acids. The V gene lost 4 bases and the J gene lost 0 bases, with 13 bases spanning the gap. This chain's CDR3 is CASSPGRGFSYEQYF. The CDR3 DNA sequence: TGTGCCAGCAGCCCCGGAAGGGGCTTCTCCTACGAGCAGTACTTC.

This clonotype occurred a few times. The chain carries TRBV6-1 and TRBJ2-5; the D is unclear. This CDR3 is 13 amino acids long. V lost 0 bases and J lost 4, with 6 bases in between. Germline V gene sequence: CDR1 MNHNS, CDR2 SASEGT. The CDR3 spells CASSEASRETQYF. The CDR3 coding sequence is TGTGCCAGCAGTGAAGCATCCCGAGAGACCCAGTACTTC.

The chain uses TRBV2 and TRBJ1-4; no reliable D call. Looked up from germline, CDR1 is SNHLY and CDR2 is FYNNEI. The CDR3 covers 14 residues. The V gene lost 4 bases and the J gene lost 6 bases, with 12 bases spanning the gap. The CDR3 sequence: CASSASSDDEKLFF. The DNA of the CDR3 is TGTGCCAGCAGTGCGAGTAGTGATGATGAAAAACTGTTTTTT.

This clonotype has ten or more counts. The chain uses TRBV12-3 or TRBV12-4 and TRBJ2-7; no clear D gene. This CDR3 is 11 amino acids long. With 3 bases removed from V and 5 bases from J, the gap between germline ends came to 5 bases. The CDR3, as DNA: TGTGCCAGCAGTTTGTTGGACGAGCAGTACTTC. Translated, it gives CASSLLDEQYF.

This clonotype was detected a few times. The rearrangement joins TRBV18 to TRBJ2-3; D uncertain. The CDR3 is made up of 15 amino acids. The V and J ends lost 3 bases and 2 bases respectively, with 12 bases between them. Germline assignment: CDR1 KGHSH and CDR2 LQKENI. The CDR3, as DNA: TGTGCCAGCTCACCTGGAGACCCTTTCACAGATACGCAGTATTTT. The encoded protein is CASSPGDPFTDTQYF.

This chain's CDR3 is CASSLFVDTQYF. CDR3 in DNA: TGTGCCAGCAGTTTGTTCGTCGACACGCAGTATTTT. V usage is TRBV12-3 or TRBV12-4 and J usage is TRBJ2-3; D is ambiguous. The CDR3 spans 12 residues. The V and J ends lost 3 bases and 9 bases respectively, with 10 bases between them.

This clonotype appeared a few times. The rearrangement joins TRBV20-1 to TRBJ1-1; D not resolved. The V end was cut by 2 bases, the J end by 0 bases, with 13 bases between. Germline V gene lookup returns CDR1 DFQATT and CDR2 SNEGSKA (reference sequence). This CDR3 is 15 amino acids long. For the CDR3, the DNA is TGCAGTGCTAGACGAGGAGGCAGGCTGAACACTGAAGCTTTCTTT. This encodes CSARRGGRLNTEAFF.

This clonotype was seen many times. The genes are TRBV5-1 and TRBJ1-6; 10 bases line up with TRBD1. The CDR3 consists of 17 residues. In germline, CDR1 is SGHRS, CDR2 YFSETQ. The ends lost 2 bases at V and 1 base at J; junction bases unmatched: 3. CDR3 in DNA: TGCGCCAGCAGCTTTACGGACAGGGGGTCCTATAATTCACCCCTCCACTTT. It specifies CASSFTDRGSYNSPLHF.

Note on this clonotype: This sequence may be a read error, since a much larger clone differs from it by one base. In DNA, the CDR3 is TGTGCCAACATAGGTGGGGCCAGCTACGAGCAGTACTTC. As protein: CANIGGASYEQYF. The gene calls are TRBV2 and TRBJ2-7; D might be TRBD1 (5 bases). The germline V and J ends were trimmed by 10 bases and 3 bases, with 16 bases remaining between them. Germline V lookup: CDR1 SNHLY, CDR2 FYNNEI. The CDR3 runs to 13 residues. The variable domain in full, completed from reference TRBV2 and TRBJ2-7, reads EPEVTQTPSHQVTQMGQEVILRCVPISNHLYFYWYRQILGQKVEFLVSFYNNEISEKSEIFDDQFSVERPDGSNFTLKIRSTKLEDSAMYFCANIGGASYEQYFGPGTRLTVT.

Only a few counts were recorded for this clonotype. The CDR3 sequence is CATSGKVNTGELFF. The DNA for the CDR3 is TGTGCCACCAGTGGAAAGGTGAACACCGGGGAGCTGTTTTTT. The chain recombines TRBV24-1 with TRBJ2-2; no reliable D call. The CDR3 is made up of 14 amino acids. Germline V gene lookup returns CDR1 KGHDR and CDR2 SFDVKD. V was clipped by 5 bases and J by 1 base, with 7 bases between them.